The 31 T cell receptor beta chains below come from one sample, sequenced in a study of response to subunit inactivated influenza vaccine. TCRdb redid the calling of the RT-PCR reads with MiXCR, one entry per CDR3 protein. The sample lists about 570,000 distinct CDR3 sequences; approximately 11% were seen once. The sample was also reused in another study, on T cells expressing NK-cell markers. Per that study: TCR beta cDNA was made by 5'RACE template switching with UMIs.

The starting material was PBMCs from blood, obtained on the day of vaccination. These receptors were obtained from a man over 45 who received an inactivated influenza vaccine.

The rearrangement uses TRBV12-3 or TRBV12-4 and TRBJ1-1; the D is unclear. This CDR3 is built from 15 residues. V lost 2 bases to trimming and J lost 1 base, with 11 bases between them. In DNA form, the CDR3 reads TGTGCCAGCAGTTTATTTGGCAAACGGAACACTGAAGCTTTCTTT. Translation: CASSLFGKRNTEAFF.

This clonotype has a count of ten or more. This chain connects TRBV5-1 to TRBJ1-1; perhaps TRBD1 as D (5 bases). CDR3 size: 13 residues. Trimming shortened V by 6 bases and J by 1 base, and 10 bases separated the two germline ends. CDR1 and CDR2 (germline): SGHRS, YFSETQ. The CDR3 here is CASKRDRNTEAFF. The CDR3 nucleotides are TGCGCCAGCAAGCGAGACAGGAACACTGAAGCTTTCTTT.

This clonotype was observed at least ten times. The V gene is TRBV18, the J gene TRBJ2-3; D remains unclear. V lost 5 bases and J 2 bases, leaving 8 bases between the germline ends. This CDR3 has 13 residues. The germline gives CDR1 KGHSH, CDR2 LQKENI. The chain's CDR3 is CASSWAATDTQYF. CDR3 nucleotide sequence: TGTGCCAGCTCATGGGCCGCCACAGATACGCAGTATTTT.

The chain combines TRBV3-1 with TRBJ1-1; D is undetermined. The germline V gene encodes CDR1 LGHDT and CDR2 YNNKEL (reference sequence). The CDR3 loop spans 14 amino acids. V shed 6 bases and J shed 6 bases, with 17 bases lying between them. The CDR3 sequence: CASSFPGWESEAFF. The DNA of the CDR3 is TGTGCCAGCAGTTTCCCCGGGTGGGAGTCTGAAGCTTTCTTT.

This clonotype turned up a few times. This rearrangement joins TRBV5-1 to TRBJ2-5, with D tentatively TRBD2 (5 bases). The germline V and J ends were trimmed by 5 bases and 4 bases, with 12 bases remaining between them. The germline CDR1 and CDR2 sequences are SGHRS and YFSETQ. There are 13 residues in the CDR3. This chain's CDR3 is CASRNEAGETQYF. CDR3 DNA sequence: TGCGCCAGCAGAAATGAGGCGGGAGAGACCCAGTACTTC.

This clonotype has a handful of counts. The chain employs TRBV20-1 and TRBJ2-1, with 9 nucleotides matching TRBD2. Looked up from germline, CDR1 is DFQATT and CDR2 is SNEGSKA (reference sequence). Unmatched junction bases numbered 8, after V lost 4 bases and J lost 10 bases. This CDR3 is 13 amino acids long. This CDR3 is CSATGLARGEQFF. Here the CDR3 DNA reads TGCAGTGCTACGGGACTAGCCAGAGGCGAGCAGTTCTTC.

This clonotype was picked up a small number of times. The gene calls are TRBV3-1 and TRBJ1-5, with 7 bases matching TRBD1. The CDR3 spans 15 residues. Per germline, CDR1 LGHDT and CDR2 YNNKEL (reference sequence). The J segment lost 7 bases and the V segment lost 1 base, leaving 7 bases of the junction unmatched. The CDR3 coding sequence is TGTGCCAGCAGCCAAGGACCGCAGGGGGAGCAGCCCCAGCATTTT. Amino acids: CASSQGPQGEQPQHF.

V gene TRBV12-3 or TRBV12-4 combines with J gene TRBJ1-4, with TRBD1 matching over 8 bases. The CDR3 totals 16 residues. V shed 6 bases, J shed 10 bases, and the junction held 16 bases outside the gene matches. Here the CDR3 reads CASSLPQGAGIGKLFF. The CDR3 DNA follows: TGTGCCAGCAGCCTACCGCAGGGGGCAGGAATCGGAAAACTGTTTTTT.

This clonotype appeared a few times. CDR3 amino acids: CASSQGTSGEQYF. The CDR3 DNA follows: TGTGCCAGCAGCCAGGGGACTAGCGGCGAGCAGTACTTC. The chain recombines TRBV7-9 with TRBJ2-7; 11 bases map to TRBD2. V lost 5 bases to trimming and J lost 6 bases; unmatched junction nucleotides: 3. This CDR3 comprises 13 residues. Per germline, CDR1 SEHNR and CDR2 FQNEAQ (reference sequence). The variable domain in full, completed from reference TRBV7-9 and TRBJ2-7, reads DTGVSQNPRHKITKRGQNVTFRCDPISEHNRLYWYRQTLGQGPEFLTYFQNEAQLEKSRLLSDRFSAERPKGSFSTLEIQRTEQGDSAMYLCASSQGTSGEQYFGPGTRLTVT.

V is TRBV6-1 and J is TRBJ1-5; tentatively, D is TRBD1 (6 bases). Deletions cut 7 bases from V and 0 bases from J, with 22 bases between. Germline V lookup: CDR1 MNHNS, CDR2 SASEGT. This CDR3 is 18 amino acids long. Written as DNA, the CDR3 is TGTGCCAGCAACCCTACGGCCTTAACAGGGTATAGCAATCAGCCCCAGCATTTT. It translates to CASNPTALTGYSNQPQHF.

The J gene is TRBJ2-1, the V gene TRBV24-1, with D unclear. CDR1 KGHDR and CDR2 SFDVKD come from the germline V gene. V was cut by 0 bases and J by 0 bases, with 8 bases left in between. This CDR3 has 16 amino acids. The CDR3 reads CATSDLWDSSYNEQFF. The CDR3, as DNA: TGTGCCACCAGTGATTTGTGGGATAGCTCCTACAATGAGCAGTTCTTC.

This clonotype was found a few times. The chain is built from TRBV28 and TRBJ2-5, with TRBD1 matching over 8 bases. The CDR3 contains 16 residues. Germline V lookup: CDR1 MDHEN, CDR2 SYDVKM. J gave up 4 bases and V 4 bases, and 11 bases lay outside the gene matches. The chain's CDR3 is CASSSDRGFGRETQYF. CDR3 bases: TGTGCCAGCAGTTCCGACAGGGGATTCGGTAGAGAGACCCAGTACTTC.

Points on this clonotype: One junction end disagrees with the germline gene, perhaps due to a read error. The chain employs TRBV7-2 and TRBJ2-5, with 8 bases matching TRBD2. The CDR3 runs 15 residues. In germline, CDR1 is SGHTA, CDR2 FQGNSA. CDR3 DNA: TGTGCCAGCAGCTTAATCGGGGGGGTACAAGAGACCCAGCACTTC. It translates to CASSLIGGVQETQHF.

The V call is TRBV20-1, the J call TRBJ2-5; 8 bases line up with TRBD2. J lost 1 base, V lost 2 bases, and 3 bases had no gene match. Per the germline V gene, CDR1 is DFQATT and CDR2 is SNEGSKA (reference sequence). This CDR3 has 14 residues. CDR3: CSARRSGVQETQYF. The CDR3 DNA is TGCAGTGCTAGACGTAGCGGGGTCCAAGAGACCCAGTACTTC.

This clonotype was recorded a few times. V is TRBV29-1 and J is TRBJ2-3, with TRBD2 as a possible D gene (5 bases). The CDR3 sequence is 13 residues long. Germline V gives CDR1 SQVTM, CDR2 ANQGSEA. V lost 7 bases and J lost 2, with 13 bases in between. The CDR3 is CSATSSVTDTQYF. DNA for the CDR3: TGCAGCGCTACGAGTAGCGTCACAGATACGCAGTATTTT.

CDR3 amino acids: CASSFPRGGFGNEQFF. As DNA, the CDR3 is TGTGCCAGCAGTTTCCCCCGCGGGGGGTTTGGCAATGAGCAGTTCTTC. V and J are TRBV12-3 or TRBV12-4 and TRBJ2-1, with 8 bases aligning to TRBD2. Unmatched junction bases numbered 10, after V lost 3 bases and J lost 6 bases. This CDR3 comprises 16 residues.

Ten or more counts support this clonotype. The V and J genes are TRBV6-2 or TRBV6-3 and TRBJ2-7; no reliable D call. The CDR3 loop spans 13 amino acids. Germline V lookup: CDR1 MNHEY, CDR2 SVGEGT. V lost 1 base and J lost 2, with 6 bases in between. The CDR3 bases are TGTGCCAGCAGTTACTTCGAGACCTACGAGCAGTACTTC. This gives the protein CASSYFETYEQYF.

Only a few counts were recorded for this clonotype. Here the CDR3 DNA reads TGTGCCAGCAGCGTGAGCTCAGGGTTGGCCAAAAACATTCAGTACTTC. Its protein product is CASSVSSGLAKNIQYF. The chain couples TRBV9 to TRBJ2-4, with a weak D call TRBD1 (5 bases). CDR3 length: 16 amino acids. Germline CDR1 SGDLS, CDR2 YYNGEE. Trimming took 2 bases from V and 1 from J, leaving 13 bases between them.

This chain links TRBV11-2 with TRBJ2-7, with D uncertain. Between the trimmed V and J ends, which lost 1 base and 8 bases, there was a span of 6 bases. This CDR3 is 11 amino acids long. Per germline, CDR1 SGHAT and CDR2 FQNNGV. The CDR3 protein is CASSLVGQQYF. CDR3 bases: TGTGCCAGCAGCTTAGTCGGGCAGCAGTACTTC.

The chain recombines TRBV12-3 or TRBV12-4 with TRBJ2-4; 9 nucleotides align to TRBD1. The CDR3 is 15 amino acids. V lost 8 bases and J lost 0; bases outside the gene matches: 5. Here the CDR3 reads CASGTGLVAKNIQYF. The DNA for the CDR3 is TGTGCCAGCGGGACAGGGCTTGTAGCCAAAAACATTCAGTACTTC.

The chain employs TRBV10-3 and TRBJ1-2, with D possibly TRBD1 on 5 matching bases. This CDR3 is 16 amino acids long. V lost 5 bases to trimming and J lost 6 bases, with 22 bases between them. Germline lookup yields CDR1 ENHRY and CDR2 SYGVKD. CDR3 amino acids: CAISPLARGAQNGYTF. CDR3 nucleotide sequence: TGTGCCATCAGTCCCCTTGCGCGGGGCGCGCAGAATGGCTACACCTTC.

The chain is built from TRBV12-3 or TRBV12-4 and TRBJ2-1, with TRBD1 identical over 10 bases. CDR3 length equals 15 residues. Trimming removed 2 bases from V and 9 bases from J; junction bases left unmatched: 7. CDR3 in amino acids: CASSLIDRGLGEQFF. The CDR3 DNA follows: TGTGCCAGCAGTTTAATTGACAGGGGGCTAGGTGAGCAGTTCTTC.

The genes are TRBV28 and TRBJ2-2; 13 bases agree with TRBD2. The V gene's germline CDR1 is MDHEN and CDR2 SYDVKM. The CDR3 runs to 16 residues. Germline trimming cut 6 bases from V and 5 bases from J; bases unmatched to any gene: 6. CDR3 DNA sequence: TGTGCCAGCAGAACTAGCGGGAGGGCCTGGACCGGGGAGCTGTTTTTT. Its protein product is CASRTSGRAWTGELFF.

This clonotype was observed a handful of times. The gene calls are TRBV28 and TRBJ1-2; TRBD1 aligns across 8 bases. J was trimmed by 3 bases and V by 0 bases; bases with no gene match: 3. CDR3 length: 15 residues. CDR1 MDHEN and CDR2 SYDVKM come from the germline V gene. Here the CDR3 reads CASSLWQGADYGYTF. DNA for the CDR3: TGTGCCAGCAGTTTATGGCAGGGGGCCGACTATGGCTACACCTTC.

The CDR3 DNA reads TGCAGTGCTAGACAACAGATCTCCTACGAGCAGTACTTC. Translation: CSARQQISYEQYF. The chain recombines TRBV20-1 with TRBJ2-7, with D unclear. The ends were cut back, 2 bases at V and 0 bases at J, with 8 bases in the middle. The length of the CDR3 is 13 residues. Germline values: CDR1 DFQATT, CDR2 SNEGSKA (reference sequence).

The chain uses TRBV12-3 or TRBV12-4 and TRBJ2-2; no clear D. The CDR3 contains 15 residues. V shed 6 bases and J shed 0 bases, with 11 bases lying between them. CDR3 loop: CASSSGGTNTGELFF. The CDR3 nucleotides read TGTGCCAGCAGCTCGGGTGGGACGAACACCGGGGAGCTGTTTTTT.

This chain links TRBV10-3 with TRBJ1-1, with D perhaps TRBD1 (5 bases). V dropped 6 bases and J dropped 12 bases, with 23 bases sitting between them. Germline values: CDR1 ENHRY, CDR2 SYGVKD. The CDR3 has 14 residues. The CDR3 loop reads CAIRAEGPRVRSFF. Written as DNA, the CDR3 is TGTGCCATCAGAGCCGAGGGGCCCAGGGTTAGATCTTTCTTT.

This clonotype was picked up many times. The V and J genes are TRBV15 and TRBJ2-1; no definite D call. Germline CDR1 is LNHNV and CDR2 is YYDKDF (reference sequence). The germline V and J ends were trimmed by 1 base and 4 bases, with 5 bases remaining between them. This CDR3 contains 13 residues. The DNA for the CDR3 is TGTGCCACCAGCAGAGGACCGTACAATGAGCAGTTCTTC. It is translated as CATSRGPYNEQFF.

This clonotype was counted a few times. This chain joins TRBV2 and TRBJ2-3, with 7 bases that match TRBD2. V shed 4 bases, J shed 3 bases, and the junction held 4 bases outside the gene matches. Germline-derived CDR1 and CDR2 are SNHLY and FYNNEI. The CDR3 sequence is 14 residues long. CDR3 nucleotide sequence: TGTGCCAGCAGTGCTAGCGGACCTACAGATACGCAGTATTTT. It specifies CASSASGPTDTQYF.

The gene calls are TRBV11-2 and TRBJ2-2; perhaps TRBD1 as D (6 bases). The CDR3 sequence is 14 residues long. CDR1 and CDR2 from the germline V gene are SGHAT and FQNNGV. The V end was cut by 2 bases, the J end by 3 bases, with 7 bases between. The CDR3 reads CASSLRTDTGELFF. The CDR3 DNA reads TGTGCCAGCAGCTTACGGACAGACACCGGGGAGCTGTTTTTT.

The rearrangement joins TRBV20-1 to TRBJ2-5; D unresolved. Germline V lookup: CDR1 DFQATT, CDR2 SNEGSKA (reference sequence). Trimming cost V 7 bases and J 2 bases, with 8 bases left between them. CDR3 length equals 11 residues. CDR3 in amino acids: CSGLPQETQYF. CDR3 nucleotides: TGCAGTGGCCTTCCACAAGAGACCCAGTACTTC.